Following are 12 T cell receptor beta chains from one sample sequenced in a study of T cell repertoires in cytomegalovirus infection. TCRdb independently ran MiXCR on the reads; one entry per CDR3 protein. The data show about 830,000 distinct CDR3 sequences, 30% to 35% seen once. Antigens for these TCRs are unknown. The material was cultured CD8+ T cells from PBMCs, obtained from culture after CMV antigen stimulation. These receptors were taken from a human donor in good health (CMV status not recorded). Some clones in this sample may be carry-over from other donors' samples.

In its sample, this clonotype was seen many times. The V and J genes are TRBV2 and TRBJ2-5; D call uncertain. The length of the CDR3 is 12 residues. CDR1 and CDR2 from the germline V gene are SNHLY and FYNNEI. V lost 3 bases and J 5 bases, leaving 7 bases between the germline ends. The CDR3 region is CASSEKVETQYF. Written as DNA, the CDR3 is TGTGCCAGCAGTGAGAAGGTTGAGACCCAGTACTTC.

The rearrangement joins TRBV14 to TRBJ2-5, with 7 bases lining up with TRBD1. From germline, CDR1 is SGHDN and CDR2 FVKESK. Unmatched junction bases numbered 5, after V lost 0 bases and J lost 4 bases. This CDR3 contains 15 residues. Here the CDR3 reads CASSQDRGIGETQYF. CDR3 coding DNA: TGTGCCAGCAGCCAAGACAGGGGGATAGGAGAGACCCAGTACTTC.

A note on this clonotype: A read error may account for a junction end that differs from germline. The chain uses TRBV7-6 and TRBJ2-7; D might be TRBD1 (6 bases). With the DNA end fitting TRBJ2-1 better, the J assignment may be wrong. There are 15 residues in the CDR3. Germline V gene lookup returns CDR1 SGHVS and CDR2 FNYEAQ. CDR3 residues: CANSLRTGLSYEQFF. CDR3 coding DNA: TGTGCCAACAGCTTACGAACAGGGCTTAGCTACGAGCAGTTCTTC.

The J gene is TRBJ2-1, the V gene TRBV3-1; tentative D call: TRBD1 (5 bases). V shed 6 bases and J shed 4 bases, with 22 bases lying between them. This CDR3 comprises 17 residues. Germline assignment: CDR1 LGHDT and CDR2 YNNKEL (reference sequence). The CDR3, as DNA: TGTGCCAGCAGTCTCATCGCACAGGATACCCCATACAATGAGCAGTTCTTC. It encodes CASSLIAQDTPYNEQFF.

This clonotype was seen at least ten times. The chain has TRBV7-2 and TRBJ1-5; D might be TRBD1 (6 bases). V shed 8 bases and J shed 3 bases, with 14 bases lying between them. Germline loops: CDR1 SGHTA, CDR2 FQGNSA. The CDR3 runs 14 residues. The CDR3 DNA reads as TGTGCCAGCCGGTCGACAGGCAACAATCAGCCCCAGCATTTT. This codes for CASRSTGNNQPQHF.

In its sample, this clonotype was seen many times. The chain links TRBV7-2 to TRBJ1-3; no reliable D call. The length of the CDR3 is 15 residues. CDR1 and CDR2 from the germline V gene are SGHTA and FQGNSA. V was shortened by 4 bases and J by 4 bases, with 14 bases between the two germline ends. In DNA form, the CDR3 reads TGTGCCAGCAGCTCCCCGGGGTCTAAAGGAAACACCATATATTTT. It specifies CASSSPGSKGNTIYF.

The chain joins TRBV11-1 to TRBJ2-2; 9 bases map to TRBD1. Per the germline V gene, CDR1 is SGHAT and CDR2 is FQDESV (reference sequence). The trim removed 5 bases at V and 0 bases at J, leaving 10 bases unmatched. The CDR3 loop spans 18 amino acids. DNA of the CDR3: TGTGCCAGCAGCCTTACGGGACAGGGCACGGCGAACACCGGGGAGCTGTTTTTT. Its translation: CASSLTGQGTANTGELFF.

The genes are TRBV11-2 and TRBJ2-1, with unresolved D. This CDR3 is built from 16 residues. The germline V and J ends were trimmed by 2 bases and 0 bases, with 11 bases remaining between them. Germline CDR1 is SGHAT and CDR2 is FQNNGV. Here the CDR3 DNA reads TGTGCCAGCAGCTTACTAGGCAAGAGCTCCTACAATGAGCAGTTCTTC. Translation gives CASSLLGKSSYNEQFF. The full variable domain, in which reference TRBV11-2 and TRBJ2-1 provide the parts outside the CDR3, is EAGVAQSPRYKIIEKRQSVAFWCNPISGHATLYWYQQILGQGPKLLIQFQNNGVVDDSQLPKDRFSAERLKGVDSTLKIQPAKLEDSAVYLCASSLLGKSSYNEQFFGPGTRLTVL.

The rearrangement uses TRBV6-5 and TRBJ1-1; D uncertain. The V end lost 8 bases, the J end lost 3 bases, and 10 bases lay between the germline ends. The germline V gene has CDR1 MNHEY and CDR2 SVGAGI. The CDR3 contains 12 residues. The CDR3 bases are TGTGCCAGCGGAACGTCGGACACTGAAGCTTTCTTT. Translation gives CASGTSDTEAFF.

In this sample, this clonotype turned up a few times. The CDR3 sequence: CASSLVGRGGSSYNEQFF. The CDR3 nucleotides read TGTGCCAGCAGCTTAGTGGGTCGGGGGGGGAGTAGCTACAATGAGCAGTTCTTC. The gene calls are TRBV7-3 and TRBJ2-1; TRBD2 agrees at 8 bases. The CDR3 runs to 18 residues. Germline values: CDR1 SGHTA, CDR2 FQGTGA. The V gene end was trimmed by 2 bases and the J gene end by 3 bases; junction bases not matched to a gene: 12.

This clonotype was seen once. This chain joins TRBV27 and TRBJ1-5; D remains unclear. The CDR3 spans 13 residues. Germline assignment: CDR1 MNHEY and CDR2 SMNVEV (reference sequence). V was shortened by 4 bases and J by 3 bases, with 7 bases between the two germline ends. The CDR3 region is CASSSTNNQPQHF. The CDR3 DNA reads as TGTGCCAGCAGTTCAACAAACAATCAGCCCCAGCATTTT.

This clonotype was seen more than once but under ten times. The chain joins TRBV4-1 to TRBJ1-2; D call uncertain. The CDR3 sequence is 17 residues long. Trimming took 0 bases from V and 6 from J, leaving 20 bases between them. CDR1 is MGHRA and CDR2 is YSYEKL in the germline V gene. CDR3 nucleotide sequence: TGCGCCAGCAGCCAAGAAGTAATACGAACACTGGTGGATGGCTACACCTTC. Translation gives CASSQEVIRTLVDGYTF.